This TCR beta chain was retrieved from a study of kidney transplant recipient with SARS-CoV-2 infection (dated by TCRdb to the early 2020s). This clonotype was counted at least ten times. Its antigen target is currently unknown. Base qualities were left out, and no much larger clone turns up one base away. The junction shows trimming of 0 bases on V and 8 bases on J, plus 7 bases between the germline ends. Looking up the germline V gene yields CDR1 LGHNA and CDR2 YSLEER. The CDR3 measures 13 amino acids from cysteine to phenylalanine. CDR3 DNA only is kept here, 39 bases in frame from base 1. Taken with the paper, the label for time point translates to: pre-pandemic baseline sample and day 111 after first positive SARS-CoV-2 test. Sequencer: Illumina MiSeq. Profiling of the peripheral T cell repertoire was carried out for human TCRbeta genes. Turning to the authors' computational methods: Differential clonotype abundance was tested with beta-binomial modelling to account for variability over time. Expanded clonotypes were checked against the ImmuneCODE reference database of SARS-CoV-2-associated TCRs and mapped to regions of the viral genome. Additional repertoire analyses were carried out for TRBV gene usage, CDR3 length, CDR3 amino acid overlap between time points, clonotype abundance distributions and Jaccard similarity. The public sequencing data were trimmed at Q25 with fastp and processed into clonotypes with MiXCR by TCRdb, which kept only in-frame beta chains. Every CDR3 protein is listed once, alongside the most common genes and DNA of its rows. For this entry, the V and J calls and clone size follow TCRdb and not the study's own pipeline. Present in this sample are fewer than 250,000 distinct CDR3 sequences, under 35% of which were seen just once. The ten biggest clones cover nearly 7.5% of the sample.

The chain is made from TRBV4-3 and TRBJ1-4; TRBD1 might be the D gene, on 5 matching bases. The sequencing here drew on a blood sample, taken at baseline and between days 110 and 120 from a kidney transplant recipient. The clonotype originates from a male patient in his thirties who had COVID-19 and was a kidney transplant recipient. Donor T cells from the graft may be present among the T cells after a transplant. CDR3 protein: CASSQDGGEKLFF. The nucleotide sequence is given as TGCGCCAGCAGCCAAGACGGGGGGGAAAAACTGTTTTTT.